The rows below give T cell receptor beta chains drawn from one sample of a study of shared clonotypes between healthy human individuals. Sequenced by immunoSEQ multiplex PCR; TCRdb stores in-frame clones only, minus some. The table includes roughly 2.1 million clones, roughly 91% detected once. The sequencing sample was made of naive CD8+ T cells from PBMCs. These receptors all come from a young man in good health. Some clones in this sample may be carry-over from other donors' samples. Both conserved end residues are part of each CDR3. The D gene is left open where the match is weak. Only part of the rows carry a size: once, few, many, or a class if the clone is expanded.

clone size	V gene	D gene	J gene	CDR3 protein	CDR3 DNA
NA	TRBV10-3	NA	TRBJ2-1	CAISGGGRRADNEQFF	TGTGCCATCAGCGGAGGAGGGCGGCGGGCCGACAATGAGCAGTTCTTC
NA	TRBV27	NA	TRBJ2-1	CASSPDGGGGYNEQFF	TGTGCCAGCAGTCCAGATGGGGGAGGGGGGTACAATGAGCAGTTCTTC
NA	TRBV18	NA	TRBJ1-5	CASSPGVQPQHF	TGTGCCAGCTCACCAGGGGTTCAGCCCCAGCATTTT
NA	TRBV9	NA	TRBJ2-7	CASSPSSVSFSYEQYF	TGTGCCAGCAGCCCATCTAGCGTTTCCTTTTCCTACGAGCAGTACTTC
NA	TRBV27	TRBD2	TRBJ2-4	CASSPSLAGVNIQYF	TGTGCCAGCAGTCCTTCCCTAGCGGGAGTCAACATTCAGTACTTC
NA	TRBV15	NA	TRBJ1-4	CATSRAPRDGDEKLFF	TGTGCCACCAGCCGAGCCCCCCGGGACGGGGATGAAAAACTGTTTTTT
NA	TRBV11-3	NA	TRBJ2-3	CASSSGTLSTDTQYF	TGTGCCAGCAGCTCCGGGACTTTAAGCACAGATACGCAGTATTTT
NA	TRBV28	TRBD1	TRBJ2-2	CASSSIPGTGGPNTGELFF	TGTGCCAGCAGCTCTATCCCCGGGACAGGGGGCCCGAACACCGGGGAGCTGTTTTTT
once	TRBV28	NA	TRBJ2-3	CASTDHQLGTDTQYF	TGTGCCAGCACCGACCACCAGCTGGGCACAGATACGCAGTATTTT
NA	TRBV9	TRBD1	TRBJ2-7	CASSETGGPYEQYF	TGTGCCAGCAGCGAGACAGGGGGTCCCTACGAGCAGTACTTC
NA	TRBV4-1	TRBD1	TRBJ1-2	CASSPILQGAGGYTF	TGCGCCAGCAGCCCCATCCTCCAGGGGGCGGGTGGCTACACCTTC
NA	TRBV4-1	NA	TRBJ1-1	CASSQALDAREAFF	TGCGCCAGCAGCCAAGCCCTCGACGCACGTGAAGCTTTCTTT
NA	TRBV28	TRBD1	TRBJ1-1	CASSLQGITEAFF	TGTGCCAGCAGTCTACAGGGGATCACTGAAGCTTTCTTT
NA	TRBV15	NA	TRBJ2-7	CATSRSPTRRVTPYEQYF	TGTGCCACCAGCAGATCCCCCACTAGACGTGTGACCCCCTACGAGCAGTACTTC
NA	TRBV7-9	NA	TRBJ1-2	CASSTRTKSTFGYTF	TGTGCCAGCAGCACACGGACCAAATCTACTTTTGGCTACACCTTC
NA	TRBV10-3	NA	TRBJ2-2	CAISAGPTGYTGELFF	TGTGCCATCAGTGCTGGCCCAACAGGGTACACCGGGGAGCTGTTTTTT
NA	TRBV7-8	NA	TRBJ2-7	CASSPGGGGSYEQYF	TGTGCCAGCAGCCCTGGGGGAGGGGGCTCCTACGAGCAGTACTTC
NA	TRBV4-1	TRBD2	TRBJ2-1	CASSESPPGGLAGGEQFF	TGCGCCAGCAGCGAATCTCCCCCCGGGGGACTAGCGGGGGGTGAGCAGTTCTTC
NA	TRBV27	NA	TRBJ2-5	CASSLRGSPQETQYF	TGTGCCAGCAGTTTGAGGGGTAGCCCACAAGAGACCCAGTACTTC
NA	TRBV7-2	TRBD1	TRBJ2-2	CASSPRDRATGELFF	TGTGCCAGCAGCCCACGGGACAGGGCCACCGGGGAGCTGTTTTTT
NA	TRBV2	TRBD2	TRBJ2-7	CASSDSSGLYEQYF	TGTGCCAGCAGTGACTCTAGCGGGTTATACGAGCAGTACTTC
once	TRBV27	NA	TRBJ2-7	CASSYRGAPSYEQYF	TGTGCCAGCAGTTACCGAGGGGCTCCCTCCTACGAGCAGTACTTC
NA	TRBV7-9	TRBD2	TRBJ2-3	CASSPPSGDLADTQYF	TGTGCCAGCAGCCCCCCCAGCGGGGACCTCGCAGATACGCAGTATTTT
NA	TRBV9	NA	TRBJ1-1	CASSATPGHQYNRGAEAFF	TGTGCCAGCAGCGCCACTCCGGGACACCAATATAATAGAGGGGCTGAAGCTTTCTTT